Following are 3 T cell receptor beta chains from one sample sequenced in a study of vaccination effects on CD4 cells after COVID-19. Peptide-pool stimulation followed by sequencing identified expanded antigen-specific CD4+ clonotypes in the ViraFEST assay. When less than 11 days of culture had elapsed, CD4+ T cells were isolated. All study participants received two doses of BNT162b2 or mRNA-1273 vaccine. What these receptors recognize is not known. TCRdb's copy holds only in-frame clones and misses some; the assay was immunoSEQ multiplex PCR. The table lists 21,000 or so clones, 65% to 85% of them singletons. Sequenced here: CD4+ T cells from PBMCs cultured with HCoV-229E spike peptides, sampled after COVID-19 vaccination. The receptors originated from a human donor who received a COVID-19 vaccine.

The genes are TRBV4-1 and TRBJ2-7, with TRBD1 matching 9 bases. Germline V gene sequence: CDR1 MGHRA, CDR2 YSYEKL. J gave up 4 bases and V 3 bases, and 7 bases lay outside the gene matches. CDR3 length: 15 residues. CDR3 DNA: TGCGCCAGCAGCCAGGGGACAGGGACATTTTACGAGCAGTACTTC. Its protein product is CASSQGTGTFYEQYF.

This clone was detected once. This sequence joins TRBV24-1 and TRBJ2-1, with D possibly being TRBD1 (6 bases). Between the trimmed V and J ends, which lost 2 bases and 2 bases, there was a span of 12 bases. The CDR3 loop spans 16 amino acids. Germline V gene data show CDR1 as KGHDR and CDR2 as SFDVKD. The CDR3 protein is CATSDSGRGTYNEQFF. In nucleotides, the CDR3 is TGTGCCACCAGTGATTCCGGCAGGGGAACCTACAATGAGCAGTTCTTC.

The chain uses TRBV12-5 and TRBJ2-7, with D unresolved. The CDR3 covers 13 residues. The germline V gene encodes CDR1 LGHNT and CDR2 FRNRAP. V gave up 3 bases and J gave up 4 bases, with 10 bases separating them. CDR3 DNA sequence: TGTGCTAGTGGTTTCGGGCAGGATTACGAGCAGTACTTC. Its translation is CASGFGQDYEQYF.